The clone carrying this T cell receptor (beta chain) showed up just a few times. The target antigen is unknown. Other DNA variants within this sample encode the same CDR3. Sequencing targeted expressed TCRB transcripts, as all isolated RNA had been reverse transcribed. Profiling relied on immunoSEQ multiplex PCR, and the TCRdb table lists in-frame clones only, not all of them. The data contain 640,000 or so clones, roughly an eighth of them singletons. The record originates from a study of beta chain features in type 1 diabetes. Study-wide context: Healthy donors and patients showed comparable age, gender and cell yields. Broader study findings: Patients with type 1 diabetes carried fewer insertions and had more deletions at their VDJ junctions. Researchers reported that naive, central memory and Treg TCRB repertoires appeared more similar in patients than in healthy donors. Shortening of TCRB CDR3s, moderate but significant, appeared in all four CD4+ subsets of Type 1 diabetes patients.

Germline V gene data show CDR1 as SGDLS and CDR2 as YYNGEE. Trimming left V 0 bases short and J 1 base short, with 8 bases between. The CDR3 is 15 amino acids. The sequence was collected from a man younger than 30 with type 1 diabetes. The sequencing sample was made of naive CD4+ T cells from blood. This chain links TRBV9 with TRBJ1-5; D remains ambiguous. CDR3 residues: CASSVGGLSNQPQHF. The DNA for the CDR3 is TGTGCCAGCAGCGTAGGAGGTTTGAGCAATCAGCCCCAGCATTTT.